This T cell receptor (beta chain) comes out of a study of Graves' ophthalmopathy and Graves' hyperthyroidism. Study-level background: Peripheral blood was collected at initial diagnosis, before any treatment. Whole-study findings and limits: Most thyroid clonotypes expanded beyond 0.001 frequency were also found in blood. With a specificity of roughly 72% and a sensitivity of 70.59%, the model predicted ophthalmopathy progression.

The CDR3 consists of 13 residues. The junction had 8 bases not matched to a gene; V was cut back by 6 bases and J by 6 bases. CDR1 is SQVTM, CDR2 ANQGSEA, per germline. As the template, RNA transcripts were used to amplify TCR beta CDR3 regions. Second-round multiplex PCR came after a first-round RT-PCR that employed HTBI primers. Using its own MiXCR run on the multiplex PCR reads, TCRdb lists one record per CDR3 protein. Of almost 750,000 distinct CDR3 sequences listed, approximately 40% were seen once; the top ten hold 40% to 45%. The table lists this clonotype with a few counts. Antigen unknown. The sequence derives from an adult man with Graves' ophthalmopathy. Sequencing used peripheral blood. The rearrangement links TRBV29-1 to TRBJ2-7; 10 bases match TRBD1. Here the CDR3 reads CSVGDRGQIEQYF. In DNA form, the CDR3 reads TGCAGCGTGGGGGACAGGGGCCAGATCGAGCAGTACTTC.